These 19 T cell receptor beta chains were all obtained from the same sample, sequenced in a study of glioma-infiltrating T cells. Using RNA template, CDR3s of TCR alpha and beta were amplified with iRepertoire arm-PCR. MiXCR was run by TCRdb on the multiplex PCR reads, yielding one entry per CDR3 protein. This table has roughly 200,000 distinct CDR3 sequences, over 40% appearing once. The sequencing input was glioma tissue, nonneoplastic brain tissue, or PBMCs (not recorded which). These receptors were obtained from a human donor with low-grade glioma or glioblastoma, undergoing nonglioma brain surgery, or in good health (not recorded which).

Comment on this clonotype: Germline is not matched at one junction end, which may reflect a read error. V gene TRBV7-6 combines with J gene TRBJ2-1; no definite D call. Germline-derived CDR1 and CDR2 are SGHVS and FNYEAQ. CDR3 length: 16 residues. The CDR3 here is CASSDRWTSSYNVQFF. The CDR3 DNA follows: TGTGCCAGCAGCGACCGTTGGACCAGCTCCTACAATGTGCAGTTCTTC.

The chain combines TRBV5-1 with TRBJ2-7, with TRBD1 as a possible D gene (6 bases). The V and J ends lost 9 bases and 6 bases respectively, with 22 bases between them. Germline CDR1 and CDR2: SGHRS and YFSETQ. The CDR3 spans 14 residues. In DNA, the CDR3 is TGCGCCACCGCGCGAACAGGGTTCGACGGCGAGCAGTACTTC. Its protein product is CATARTGFDGEQYF.

This clonotype was found many times. The J gene is TRBJ2-1, the V gene TRBV28; D possibly corresponds to TRBD2 (6 bases). The CDR3 contains 12 residues. The V end lost 5 bases, the J end lost 15 bases, and 17 bases lay between the germline ends. Germline CDR1 MDHEN, CDR2 SYDVKM. In DNA form, the CDR3 reads TGTGCCAGCAGTATACTCCGGGACTCGCCGTTCTTC. Translated: CASSILRDSPFF.

With regard to this clonotype: One base away lies a much larger clone, so this may be a sequencing read error. CDR3 DNA sequence: TGTGCCAGCAGTCATGGGGCAGGGGAAACTGGAAACACCATATATTTT. It specifies CASSHGAGETGNTIYF. The V gene is TRBV6-1, the J gene TRBJ1-3, with a possible D match to TRBD1 (6 bases). Per the germline V gene, CDR1 is MNHNS and CDR2 is SASEGT. The CDR3 covers 16 residues. V shed 5 bases and J shed 2 bases, with 16 bases lying between them.

The CDR3 here is CASSKDRAAGNTIYF. DNA for the CDR3: TGTGCCAGCAGTAAAGACAGGGCTGCTGGAAACACCATATATTTT. The V gene is TRBV12-3 or TRBV12-4, the J gene TRBJ1-3; 7 nucleotides align to TRBD1. The CDR3 consists of 15 residues. The V and J ends lost 5 bases and 2 bases, in that order; junction bases with no gene match: 6.

In regard to this clonotype: No conserved phenylalanine or tryptophan ends this CDR3, so it is likely a read error. V is TRBV27 and J is TRBJ1-2; D remains ambiguous. V was trimmed by 2 bases and J by 7 bases, leaving 11 bases between them. The CDR3 totals 13 residues. Germline CDR1 reads MNHEY; CDR2 reads SMNVEV (reference sequence). CDR3 nucleotides: TGTGCCAGCAGTTTAGTGGAAGGGATTGGCTACACCTTA. Amino acids: CASSLVEGIGYTL.

The CDR3 nucleotides read TGTGCCAGCAGTGGACTAGCGTGCTCCTACGAGCAGTACTTC. It yields the protein CASSGLACSYEQYF. The chain couples TRBV28 to TRBJ2-7; 9 nucleotides agree with TRBD2. Trimming cost V 5 bases and J 0 bases; bases outside gene matches: 2. The CDR3 length is 14 residues. Germline values: CDR1 MDHEN, CDR2 SYDVKM. The full variable domain, in which reference TRBV28 and TRBJ2-7 provide the parts outside the CDR3, is DVKVTQSSRYLVKRTGEKVFLECVQDMDHENMFWYRQDPGLGLRLIYFSYDVKMKEKGDIPEGYSVSREKKERFSLILESASTNQTSMYLCASSGLACSYEQYFGPGTRLTVT.

Notes on this clonotype: With a much larger clone just one base away, this may be a read error. The chain has TRBV28 and TRBJ2-5; D unresolved. CDR3 length equals 13 residues. CDR1 MDHEN and CDR2 SYDVKM come from the germline V gene. The CDR3 DNA is TGTGCCAGCAGTTTCGAGTTGGTAGAGACCAAGTACTTC. This encodes CASSFELVETKYF.

Concerning this clonotype: The junction differs from germline at one of its ends, possibly a read error. The chain combines TRBV29-1 with TRBJ2-5; D unresolved. CDR1 and CDR2 (germline): SQVTM, ANQGSEA. The CDR3 loop spans 10 amino acids. This CDR3 is CSVKEETQYF. The CDR3 coding sequence is TGCAGCGTTAAAGAAGAGACCCAGTACTTC.

In its sample, this clonotype was seen many times. The J gene is TRBJ1-3, the V gene TRBV28; 9 nucleotides align to TRBD1. V trimming: 5 bases; J trimming: 6 bases; junction bases outside the gene matches: 20. From germline, CDR1 is MDHEN and CDR2 SYDVKM. The CDR3 is 19 amino acids. The CDR3 DNA reads as TGTGCCAGCAGTCCCACCACAGGGGGCGACAACATCATACCAAACACCATATATTTT. Amino acids: CASSPTTGGDNIIPNTIYF.

This clonotype has a handful of counts. This chain joins TRBV19 and TRBJ2-1; the D call may be TRBD1 or TRBD2 (5 bases each). V lost 5 bases and J 9 bases, leaving 11 bases between the germline ends. The CDR3 extends over 12 amino acids. Germline CDR1 reads LNHDA; CDR2 reads SQIVND (reference sequence). The CDR3 here is CASSPQGAEQFF. Here the CDR3 DNA reads TGTGCCAGTAGTCCGCAGGGAGCTGAGCAGTTCTTC.

This clonotype has at least ten counts. The chain links TRBV24-1 to TRBJ2-1; no clear D gene. This CDR3 comprises 15 residues. Germline CDR1 is KGHDR and CDR2 is SFDVKD. V dropped 5 bases and J dropped 4 bases, with 14 bases sitting between them. CDR3 residues: CATSGSSFPYNEQFF. The CDR3 region has the DNA TGTGCCACCAGTGGGTCTAGTTTCCCTTACAATGAGCAGTTCTTC.

This clonotype was counted at least ten times. This rearrangement joins TRBV4-2 to TRBJ2-4, with 11 bases fitting TRBD2. The CDR3 is 17 amino acids. V lost 1 base, J lost 10 bases, and 12 bases stayed unmatched. Germline V gives CDR1 LGHNA, CDR2 YNFKEQ. CDR3 sequence: CASSQVGGSGRARIQYF. As DNA, the CDR3 is TGTGCCAGCAGCCAAGTCGGCGGTAGCGGGAGGGCAAGAATTCAGTACTTC.

The rearrangement uses TRBV14 and TRBJ1-6, with D hard to call. Germline V gives CDR1 SGHDN, CDR2 FVKESK. V was shortened by 0 bases and J by 6 bases, with 9 bases between the two germline ends. The CDR3 extends over 15 amino acids. This chain's CDR3 is CASSQDRRANSPLHF. The DNA of the CDR3 is TGTGCCAGCAGCCAAGACCGGAGGGCTAATTCACCCCTCCACTTT.

This sequence joins TRBV19 and TRBJ1-2; perhaps TRBD1 as D (5 bases). V was clipped by 9 bases and J by 5 bases, with 13 bases between them. The CDR3 length is 12 residues. From germline, CDR1 is LNHDA and CDR2 SQIVND (reference sequence). The CDR3 nucleotides are TGTGCCAGCCGCCCAGGGTGGTATGGCTACACCTTC. Residues: CASRPGWYGYTF.

Notes on this clonotype: One end of the junction varies from germline; a read error may be responsible. The J gene is TRBJ1-3, the V gene TRBV20-1; D unresolved. Germline CDR1 and CDR2: DFQATT and SNEGSKA (reference sequence). The CDR3 consists of 11 residues. CDR3 residues: CSANSRNTIYF. CDR3 DNA: TGCAGTGCTAACTCTAGAAACACTATATATTTT.

This clonotype was picked up one time. A much larger clone is a single base away; this may be a read error. Because the CDR3 is missing its conserved closing phenylalanine or tryptophan, this is likely a read error. This chain connects TRBV20-1 to TRBJ2-1; TRBD1 aligns across 8 bases. This CDR3 is 14 amino acids long. The V gene's germline CDR1 is DFQATT and CDR2 SNEGSKA (reference sequence). The junction had 15 bases not matched to a gene; V was cut back by 6 bases and J by 11 bases. This chain's CDR3 is CSATGVKRAQKQFL. Here the CDR3 DNA reads TGCAGTGCGACAGGGGTGAAGAGGGCTCAGAAGCAGTTCCTC.

This clonotype was counted ten times or more. CDR3 sequence reads: CASGETSGRYNEQFF. CDR3 DNA: TGTGCCAGCGGGGAAACTAGCGGGAGATATAATGAGCAGTTCTTC. This sequence joins TRBV6-1 and TRBJ2-1; TRBD2 agrees at 11 bases. This CDR3 is built from 15 residues. V dropped 8 bases and J dropped 7; count of bases not matched to a gene: 10. Germline loops: CDR1 MNHNS, CDR2 SASEGT.

This clonotype is termed medium-sized. The chain uses TRBV7-2 and TRBJ2-3, with TRBD1 as a possible D gene (5 bases). This CDR3 comprises 14 residues. Germline CDR1 reads SGHTA; CDR2 reads FQGNSA. Trimming pared 0 bases from V and 2 bases from J, leaving 6 bases between. Here the CDR3 reads CASSLAQVTDTQYF. The DNA of the CDR3 is TGTGCCAGCAGCTTAGCACAGGTCACAGATACGCAGTATTTT.